This TCR beta chain stems from a study of spatial heterogeneity in lung cancer. CDR3 size: 14 residues. Per the germline V gene, CDR1 is MDHEN and CDR2 is SYDVKM. The V gene end was trimmed by 7 bases and the J gene end by 5 bases; junction bases not matched to a gene: 6. The time point here: sample taken at primary tumor resection. MiXCR, applied by TCRdb to the 5' RACE reads, yields one record per CDR3 protein. Altogether about 100,000 distinct CDR3 sequences are present, under 4.5% being singletons, with the ten largest covering approximately 22%. This clonotype was observed many times. Its antigen remains unknown. Study-wide points: The study found that expanded intratumoral alpha and beta TCR counts tracked tumor mutation counts.

J is TRBJ2-3 and V is TRBV28; 10 nucleotides agree with TRBD1. The source is a male donor with early-stage non-small cell lung cancer. Sequenced here: lung tumor tissue, sampled at surgery. The DNA for the CDR3 is TGTGCCAGCAAGACAGGGGGCAATGAAGATACGCAGTATTTT. This translates into CASKTGGNEDTQYF.